This T cell receptor (beta chain) is drawn from a study of T cell changes during pregnancy in multiple sclerosis. Generated by immunoSEQ multiplex PCR, the TCRdb table keeps only in-frame clones and is missing some. The data contain 50,000 to 80,000 clones, roughly 92% of them singletons. Per the germline V gene, CDR1 is SNHLY and CDR2 is FYNNEI. This CDR3 has 16 amino acids. The ends lost 0 bases at V and 6 bases at J; junction bases unmatched: 8. This chain uses TRBV2 with TRBJ1-5; 7 nucleotides match TRBD1. The sample in question was peripheral blood, obtained in the second trimester of pregnancy. The TCR was taken from a female donor with multiple sclerosis, enrolled in a pregnancy study. The CDR3 DNA reads TGTGCCAGCAGTGAAGCGCAGGAGGGGGCGAGTCAGCCCCAGCATTTT. Translating it yields CASSEAQEGASQPQHF.